This record looks at one TCR beta chain sequence and its context. There is no known antigen for this receptor. There are no base qualities to consult, and no much larger clone falls within one base. The library was obtained by the immunoSEQ multiplex PCR assay. As stored in TCRdb, this immuneACCESS dataset retains in-frame rearrangements with V and J assigned. A fraction of the clones does not appear; measured against another copy, unresolved V genes explain less than half of the discrepancy, and the remainder lacks a known reason. The sample includes around 68,000 clones, with less than 98% observed a single time. 0.25% to 0.35% of the sample comes from the top ten. Per the germline V gene, SGHDT is the CDR1 and YYEEEE is the CDR2. V is pruned by 5 bases and J by 5 bases, leaving 5 bases of the junction without a gene match. The CDR3 numbers 13 residues from cysteine through phenylalanine. Only the CDR3 part of the read is kept: 39 bases, read in frame from the first base.

The sample originates from a study of technical replicates of blood from a few donors (dated by TCRdb to about 2017). The TCR originated in a human donor in good health. Recombination connected TRBV5-6 to TRBJ1-2, and 8 bases in between align with TRBD1. Sequencing was done on a sample of T cells isolated from PBMCs. The CDR3 amino acid sequence is: CASRSGGAYGYTF. The DNA reads as follows: TGTGCCAGCAGGTCAGGGGGCGCGTATGGCTACACCTTC.